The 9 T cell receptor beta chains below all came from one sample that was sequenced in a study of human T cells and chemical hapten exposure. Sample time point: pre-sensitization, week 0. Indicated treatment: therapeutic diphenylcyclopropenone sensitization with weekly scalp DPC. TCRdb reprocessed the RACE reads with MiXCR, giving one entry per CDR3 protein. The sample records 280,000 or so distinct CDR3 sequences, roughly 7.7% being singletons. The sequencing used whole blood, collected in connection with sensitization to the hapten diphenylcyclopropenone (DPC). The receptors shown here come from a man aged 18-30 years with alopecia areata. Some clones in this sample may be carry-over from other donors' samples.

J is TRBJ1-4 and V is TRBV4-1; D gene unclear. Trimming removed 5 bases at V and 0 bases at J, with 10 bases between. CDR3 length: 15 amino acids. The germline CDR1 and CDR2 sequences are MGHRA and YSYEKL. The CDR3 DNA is TGCGCCAGCAGCTTCCGGGCTACAACTAATGAAAAACTGTTTTTT. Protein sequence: CASSFRATTNEKLFF.

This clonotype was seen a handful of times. The CDR3 sequence: CASSSQASLTDTQYF. In nucleotides, the CDR3 is TGTGCCAGCAGTAGCCAGGCTTCCCTTACAGATACGCAGTATTTT. This sequence joins TRBV6-1 and TRBJ2-3, with D uncertain. The CDR3 has 15 amino acids. Germline loops: CDR1 MNHNS, CDR2 SASEGT. The germline V and J ends were trimmed by 5 bases and 3 bases, with 15 bases remaining between them.

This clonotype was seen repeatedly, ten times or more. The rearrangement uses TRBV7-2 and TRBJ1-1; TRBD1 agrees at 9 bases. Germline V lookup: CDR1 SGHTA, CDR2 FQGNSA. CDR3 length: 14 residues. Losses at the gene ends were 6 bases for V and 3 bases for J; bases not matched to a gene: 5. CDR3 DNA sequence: TGTGCCAGCAGTCGCCGGACAGGGGACACTGAAGCTTTCTTT. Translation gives CASSRRTGDTEAFF.

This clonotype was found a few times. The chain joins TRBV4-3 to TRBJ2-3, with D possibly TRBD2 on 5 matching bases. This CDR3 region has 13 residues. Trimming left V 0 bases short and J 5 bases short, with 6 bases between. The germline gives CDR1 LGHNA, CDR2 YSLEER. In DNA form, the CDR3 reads TGCGCCAGCAGCCAAGAGCGGGTAGATACGCAGTATTTT. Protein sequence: CASSQERVDTQYF.

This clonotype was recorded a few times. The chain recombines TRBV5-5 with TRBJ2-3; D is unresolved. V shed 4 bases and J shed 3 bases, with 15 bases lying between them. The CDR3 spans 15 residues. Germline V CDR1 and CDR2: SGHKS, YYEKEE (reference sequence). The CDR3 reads CASSPLPGSTDTQYF. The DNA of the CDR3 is TGTGCCAGCAGCCCTCTCCCCGGGTCGACAGATACGCAGTATTTT.

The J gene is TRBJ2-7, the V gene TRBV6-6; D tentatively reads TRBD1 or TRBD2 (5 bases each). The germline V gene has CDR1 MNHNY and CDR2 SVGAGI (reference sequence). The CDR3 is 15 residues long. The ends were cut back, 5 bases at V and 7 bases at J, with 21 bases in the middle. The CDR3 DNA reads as TGTGCCAGCAGTCAGCGTGGGGACCCGAAAAATGAGCAGTACGTC. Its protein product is CASSQRGDPKNEQYV.

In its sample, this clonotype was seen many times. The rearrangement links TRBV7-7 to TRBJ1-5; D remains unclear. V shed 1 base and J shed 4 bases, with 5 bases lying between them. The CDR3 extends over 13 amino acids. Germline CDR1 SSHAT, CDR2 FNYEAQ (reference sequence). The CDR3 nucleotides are TGTGCCAGCAGCTTAGATCTGAATCAGCCCCAGCATTTT. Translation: CASSLDLNQPQHF. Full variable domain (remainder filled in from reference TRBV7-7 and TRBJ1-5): GAGVSQSPRYKVTKRGQDVTLRCDPISSHATLYWYQQALGQGPEFLTYFNYEAQPDKSGLPSDRFSAERPEGSISTLTIQRTEQRDSAMYRCASSLDLNQPQHFGDGTRLSIL.

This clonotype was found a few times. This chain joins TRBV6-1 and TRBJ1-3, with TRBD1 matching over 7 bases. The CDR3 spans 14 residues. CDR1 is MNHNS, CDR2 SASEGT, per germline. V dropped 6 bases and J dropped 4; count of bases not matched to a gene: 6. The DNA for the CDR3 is TGTGCCAGCAGACCGGGACAGCGAGGAAACACCATATATTTT. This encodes CASRPGQRGNTIYF.

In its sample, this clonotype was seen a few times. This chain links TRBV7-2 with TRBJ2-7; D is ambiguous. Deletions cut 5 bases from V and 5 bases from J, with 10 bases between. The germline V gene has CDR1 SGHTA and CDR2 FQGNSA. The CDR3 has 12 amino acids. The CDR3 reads CASSVSLNEQYF. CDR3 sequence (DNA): TGTGCCAGCAGCGTAAGTTTGAACGAGCAGTACTTC.